These 15 T cell receptor beta chains originate from one sample sequenced in a study of chemoradiotherapy in HPV16-positive cancers. Profiled with immunoSEQ multiplex PCR; TCRdb holds only in-frame clones, not every one. This sample has some 10,000 clones; about 82% occur once, and the top ten carry roughly 2.4%. Sequencing was performed on blood, taken from a patient who underwent chemoradiotherapy. Receptor source: a human donor with HPV-associated anogenital cancer.

The chain couples TRBV5-1 to TRBJ1-1; weak D call: TRBD1 (5 bases). Germline V CDR1 and CDR2: SGHRS, YFSETQ. CDR3 length equals 15 residues. The V end lost 5 bases, the J end lost 4 bases, and 18 bases lay between the germline ends. The CDR3 region has the DNA TGCGCCAGCAGACTGGGCGGGCAGGGAGGCACTGAAGCTTTCTTT. Amino acid sequence: CASRLGGQGGTEAFF.

Worth noting for this clone: This sample also contains other DNA sequences that code for the same CDR3. The chain uses TRBV18 and TRBJ2-7, with no clear D. The CDR3 totals 13 residues. Germline values: CDR1 KGHSH, CDR2 LQKENI. V lost 2 bases to trimming and J lost 3 bases, with 8 bases between them. The CDR3 DNA reads as TGTGCCAGCTCACCAGGGTTGGGCTACGAGCAGTACTTC. Encoded protein: CASSPGLGYEQYF. Full variable domain (missing parts from reference TRBV18 and TRBJ2-7): NAGVMQNPRHLVRRRGQEARLRCSPMKGHSHVYWYRQLPEEGLKFMVYLQKENIIDESGMPKERFSAEFPKEGPSILRIQQVVRGDSAAYFCASSPGLGYEQYFGPGTRLTVT.

The rearrangement uses TRBV6-1 and TRBJ2-1; TRBD2 aligns across 7 bases. This CDR3 spans 17 amino acids. J lost 1 base, V lost 1 base, and 7 bases had no gene match. CDR1 is MNHNS, CDR2 SASEGT, per germline. The CDR3 DNA follows: TGTGCCAGCAGTGAAGGGGCTCGAGCGGGGTCCTACAATGAGCAGTTCTTC. Protein: CASSEGARAGSYNEQFF.

V gene TRBV6-5 combines with J gene TRBJ1-1, with 8 bases matching TRBD1. This CDR3 is built from 13 residues. Unmatched junction bases numbered 6, after V lost 5 bases and J lost 7 bases. CDR1 and CDR2 (germline): MNHEY, SVGAGI. The CDR3 region is CASSGDRLNEAFF. The CDR3, as DNA: TGTGCCAGCAGTGGGGACAGGCTAAATGAAGCTTTCTTT.

A few counts support this clone. This sequence joins TRBV6-1 and TRBJ2-5; TRBD2 is a possible D gene (5 bases). Looked up from germline, CDR1 is MNHNS and CDR2 is SASEGT. Trimming removed 8 bases from V and 4 bases from J, with 11 bases in between. This CDR3 spans 12 amino acids. This CDR3 is CASGLNRETQYF. CDR3 coding DNA: TGTGCCAGCGGACTTAACCGAGAGACCCAGTACTTC.

The chain employs TRBV7-2 and TRBJ2-2; the match to TRBD2 covers 8 bases. Germline V gene sequence: CDR1 SGHTA, CDR2 FQGNSA. The J segment lost 7 bases and the V segment lost 1 base, leaving 11 bases of the junction unmatched. The CDR3 sequence is 17 residues long. The CDR3 here is CASSLGRPGGPIGELFF. The CDR3 DNA reads as TGTGCCAGCAGCTTAGGGCGACCGGGGGGGCCAATCGGGGAGCTGTTTTTT.

This chain links TRBV5-1 with TRBJ2-2; D might be TRBD1 (6 bases). The CDR3 runs to 16 residues. With 0 bases removed from V and 5 bases from J, the gap between germline ends came to 14 bases. The germline V gene encodes CDR1 SGHRS and CDR2 YFSETQ. The CDR3 region is CASSLEAGALTGELFF. As DNA, the CDR3 is TGCGCCAGCAGCTTGGAGGCAGGGGCCCTGACCGGGGAGCTGTTTTTT.

CDR3 in amino acids: CASSLDGGAFETQYF. For the CDR3, the DNA is TGTGCCAGCAGCTTAGACGGGGGGGCATTCGAGACCCAGTACTTC. The gene calls are TRBV7-2 and TRBJ2-5; 8 bases match TRBD2. Germline CDR1 reads SGHTA; CDR2 reads FQGNSA. The trim removed 1 base at V and 5 bases at J, leaving 6 bases unmatched. The length of the CDR3 is 15 residues.

This chain connects TRBV6-5 to TRBJ1-2; TRBD1 aligns across 8 bases. V shed 5 bases, J shed 4 bases, and the junction held 3 bases outside the gene matches. CDR1 and CDR2 (germline): MNHEY, SVGAGI. The CDR3 consists of 13 residues. CDR3 sequence reads: CASSAGGPYGYTF. The CDR3 nucleotides are TGTGCCAGCAGTGCAGGGGGCCCCTATGGCTACACCTTC.

The V gene is TRBV21-1, the J gene TRBJ2-7. TRBV21-1 is reported as a pseudogene. There are 12 residues in the CDR3. The CDR3 nucleotides are TGTGCCAGCAGCGGGAACCGGTTTCACTCTTCATTC. Protein: CASSGNRFHSSF.

The V call is TRBV27, the J call TRBJ1-1; a weak D match, TRBD1 (6 bases). The CDR3 is 16 amino acids. The germline CDR1 and CDR2 sequences are MNHEY and SMNVEV (reference sequence). V dropped 4 bases and J dropped 11 bases, with 26 bases sitting between them. Here the CDR3 reads CASSSSPGRRGLVAFF. The CDR3 coding sequence is TGTGCCAGCAGTTCCTCCCCGGGGAGGAGGGGGTTAGTTGCTTTCTTT.

J is TRBJ2-5 and V is TRBV6-6; D gene uncertain. CDR3 size: 13 residues. Between the trimmed V and J ends, which lost 3 bases and 1 base, there was a span of 6 bases. Germline V gene lookup returns CDR1 MNHNY and CDR2 SVGAGI (reference sequence). DNA for the CDR3: TGTGCCAGCAGTTATCGGGCCCAAGAGACCCAGTACTTC. Protein: CASSYRAQETQYF.

The J gene is TRBJ2-5, the V gene TRBV11-2, with D uncertain. Germline V gene lookup returns CDR1 SGHAT and CDR2 FQNNGV. V shed 5 bases and J shed 7 bases, with 11 bases lying between them. The CDR3 is made up of 12 amino acids. CDR3 sequence: CASSDIVGTQYF. As DNA, the CDR3 is TGTGCCAGCAGCGACATCGTGGGGACCCAGTACTTC.

J is TRBJ2-7 and V is TRBV6-1, with 7 positions matching TRBD1. This CDR3 has 16 residues. V lost 0 bases to trimming and J lost 3 bases; unmatched junction nucleotides: 8. Germline loops: CDR1 MNHNS, CDR2 SASEGT. The chain's CDR3 is CASSEAATGTLYEQYF. CDR3 bases: TGTGCCAGCAGTGAAGCGGCGACAGGGACCCTCTACGAGCAGTACTTC.

V gene TRBV6-5 combines with J gene TRBJ2-7; a weak D match, TRBD2 (5 bases). Trimming pared 7 bases from V and 3 bases from J, leaving 16 bases between. Germline V CDR1 and CDR2: MNHEY, SVGAGI. The CDR3 sequence is 14 residues long. The CDR3 nucleotides are TGTGCCAGCACACCATCGCATGGAGGCTACGAGCAGTACTTC. Translating gives CASTPSHGGYEQYF.